A single sample is the source of the 20 T cell receptor beta chains below, sequenced in a study of blood T cells in healthy people across ages. Primed by a sample-barcoded 5' primer and a J-beta primer mix, a second PCR proceeded for about 6 to 11 cycles. TCRdb processed the 5' RACE reads anew with MiXCR; each CDR3 protein has one entry. The repertoire holds roughly 800,000 distinct CDR3 sequences, with roughly 34% as singletons. Material for sequencing was blood. The receptors stem from a man aged 18 to 30 in good health.

This chain connects TRBV28 to TRBJ2-3, with D possibly TRBD2 on 6 matching bases. The germline V gene encodes CDR1 MDHEN and CDR2 SYDVKM. The CDR3 sequence is 15 residues long. V was trimmed by 10 bases and J by 0 bases, leaving 17 bases between them. The CDR3 region is CATIGMRGSTDTQYF. The CDR3 DNA follows: TGTGCCACCATCGGAATGCGGGGAAGCACAGATACGCAGTATTTT.

J is TRBJ2-1 and V is TRBV7-2; no definite D call. TRBJ2-7 matches the DNA end more closely, so the J call is doubtful. Germline CDR1 and CDR2: SGHTA and FQGNSA. The CDR3 has 14 amino acids. CDR3 in amino acids: CASSPTVETNEQYF. CDR3 in DNA: TGTGCCAGCAGCCCCACGGTGGAGACCAATGAGCAGTACTTC.

The chain uses TRBV28 and TRBJ1-5; 8 bases are a match to TRBD1. The germline gives CDR1 MDHEN, CDR2 SYDVKM. Trimming took 6 bases from V and 7 from J; bases not matched to a gene: 11. CDR3 size: 15 residues. This CDR3 is CASSSDRVSRQPQHF. The CDR3 DNA follows: TGTGCCAGCAGCTCGGACAGGGTTAGTAGACAGCCCCAGCATTTT.

The chain recombines TRBV30 with TRBJ2-2; 8 nucleotides agree with TRBD1. V gave up 1 base and J gave up 1 base; unmatched junction bases: 5. CDR3 length equals 16 residues. CDR1 and CDR2 from the germline V gene are GTSNPN and SVGIG (reference sequence). CDR3 residues: CAWSDLGTGNTGELFF. The CDR3 DNA is TGTGCCTGGAGTGACTTAGGGACAGGGAACACCGGGGAGCTGTTTTTT.

This clonotype has ten or more counts. This chain uses TRBV7-2 with TRBJ2-3; D is unclear. The CDR3 is made up of 18 amino acids. Germline V gives CDR1 SGHTA, CDR2 FQGNSA. The V end was cut by 3 bases, the J end by 0 bases, with 19 bases between. The chain's CDR3 is CASSLGPQRLLSTDTQYF. In DNA form, the CDR3 reads TGTGCCAGCAGCTTGGGTCCGCAGAGACTCCTCAGCACAGATACGCAGTATTTT.

The rearrangement joins TRBV19 to TRBJ2-2; tentatively, D is TRBD1 (6 bases). This CDR3 contains 14 residues. Trimming removed 11 bases from V and 0 bases from J, with 13 bases in between. Per the germline V gene, CDR1 is LNHDA and CDR2 is SQIVND (reference sequence). CDR3 coding DNA: TGTGCCGGCCGACAGGACGCGAACACCGGGGAGCTGTTTTTT. It is translated as CAGRQDANTGELFF.

This clonotype was picked up many times. The V and J genes are TRBV29-1 and TRBJ1-4; unclear D gene. Germline CDR1 and CDR2: SQVTM and ANQGSEA. The CDR3 totals 12 residues. Trimming stripped 1 base from V and 7 bases from J, with 7 bases between. This chain's CDR3 is CSVEVLGEKLFF. CDR3 DNA sequence: TGCAGCGTTGAAGTTTTAGGTGAAAAACTGTTTTTT.

On this clonotype itself: Its ends do not fully match the called genes, so a read error is possible. The chain is built from TRBV5-1 and TRBJ1-6; 7 positions match TRBD1. CDR1 is SGHRS and CDR2 is YFSETQ in the germline V gene. The CDR3 totals 16 residues. CDR3 protein: CASSLGQGEINSPLHF. In DNA, the CDR3 is TGCGCCAGCAGCTTGGGGCAGGGGGAAATTAATTCACCCCTCCATTTT.

In its sample, this clonotype was seen a few times. This sequence joins TRBV27 and TRBJ1-2; a weak D match, TRBD1 (6 bases). The germline V gene has CDR1 MNHEY and CDR2 SMNVEV (reference sequence). V lost 6 bases to trimming and J lost 6 bases, with 8 bases between them. CDR3 length: 11 residues. The chain's CDR3 is CASSTGNGYTF. CDR3 in DNA: TGTGCCAGCAGCACAGGGAATGGCTACACCTTC.

The J gene is TRBJ2-5, the V gene TRBV29-1; maybe TRBD2 (5 bases). Germline loops: CDR1 SQVTM, CDR2 ANQGSEA. The CDR3 runs to 12 residues. Trimming took 1 base from V and 2 from J, leaving 5 bases between them. CDR3 in DNA: TGCAGCGTTGAAGGGAGGCAAGAGACCCAGTACTTC. Its protein is CSVEGRQETQYF.

Many counts were recorded for this clonotype. The gene calls are TRBV7-2 and TRBJ2-7; TRBD1 aligns across 7 bases. The CDR3 runs to 15 residues. Per the germline V gene, CDR1 is SGHTA and CDR2 is FQGNSA. V shed 5 bases, J shed 1 base, and the junction held 8 bases outside the gene matches. The chain's CDR3 is CASSAAGTASYEQYF. The CDR3 DNA reads TGTGCCAGCAGCGCCGCCGGGACAGCTTCCTACGAGCAGTACTTC.

V and J are TRBV5-1 and TRBJ2-5, with D possibly matching TRBD1 (5 bases). The CDR3 covers 15 residues. Per the germline V gene, CDR1 is SGHRS and CDR2 is YFSETQ. V was pared by 9 bases and J by 2 bases, with 20 bases between. The CDR3 DNA sequence: TGCGCCAACAGGAGTGGAGTGATGGGGCAAGAGACCCAGTACTTC. It is translated as CANRSGVMGQETQYF.

This chain connects TRBV12-3 or TRBV12-4 to TRBJ1-1, with a tentative D call TRBD1 (5 bases). This CDR3 has 12 amino acids. Trimming stripped 8 bases from V and 5 bases from J, with 12 bases between. The CDR3 sequence is CASLTGGTEAFF. The CDR3 region has the DNA TGTGCCAGCCTCACTGGGGGAACTGAAGCTTTCTTT.

This clonotype was found once. The chain is built from TRBV2 and TRBJ2-2; D not certain. Germline CDR1 and CDR2: SNHLY and FYNNEI. The CDR3 is made up of 13 amino acids. Deletions cut 2 bases from V and 7 bases from J, with 8 bases between. The CDR3: CASSENPLGELFF. The CDR3 DNA reads as TGTGCCAGCAGTGAAAACCCACTCGGGGAGCTGTTTTTT.

This clonotype showed up just a few times. This chain joins TRBV5-5 and TRBJ1-4, with no clear D. The CDR3 runs to 13 residues. Between the trimmed V and J ends, which lost 0 bases and 5 bases, there was a span of 5 bases. The germline V gene encodes CDR1 SGHKS and CDR2 YYEKEE (reference sequence). CDR3 sequence (DNA): TGTGCCAGCAGCTTGGCGGTAAATGAAAAACTGTTTTTT. This gives the protein CASSLAVNEKLFF.

The chain is built from TRBV30 and TRBJ1-1; D remains unclear. V was trimmed by 3 bases and J by 1 base, leaving 9 bases between them. Germline assignment: CDR1 GTSNPN and CDR2 SVGIG (reference sequence). CDR3 size: 13 residues. The CDR3 DNA reads as TGTGCCTGGAGACCCGCGGGGAACACTGAAGCTTTCTTT. Protein product: CAWRPAGNTEAFF.

The table lists this clonotype with a few counts. The chain carries TRBV29-1 and TRBJ1-1; D not resolved. This CDR3 spans 13 amino acids. V lost 4 bases and J 8 bases, leaving 17 bases between the germline ends. Per germline, CDR1 SQVTM and CDR2 ANQGSEA. The CDR3 here is CSVAYPRALEAFF. As DNA, the CDR3 is TGCAGCGTTGCCTACCCCCGGGCCTTAGAAGCTTTCTTT.

The genes are TRBV28 and TRBJ2-7, with TRBD2 matching over 10 bases. This CDR3 contains 15 residues. V shed 3 bases, J shed 3 bases, and the junction held 5 bases outside the gene matches. Germline V gene sequence: CDR1 MDHEN, CDR2 SYDVKM. The CDR3 reads CASSLGLANGYEQYF. The CDR3 DNA sequence: TGTGCCAGCAGTTTGGGACTAGCGAACGGCTACGAGCAGTACTTC.

In its sample, this clonotype was seen a few times. The CDR3 loop reads CASSLDVGGRTTNEKLFF. The CDR3 nucleotides read TGTGCCAGCAGCTTAGATGTCGGGGGGCGGACAACTAATGAAAAACTGTTTTTT. This sequence joins TRBV7-2 and TRBJ1-4, with D possibly TRBD1 on 6 matching bases. The CDR3 is 18 amino acids. The germline CDR1 and CDR2 sequences are SGHTA and FQGNSA. The V end was cut by 1 base, the J end by 0 bases, with 15 bases between.

The gene calls are TRBV9 and TRBJ2-2; a possible D gene is TRBD1 (6 bases). The ends were cut back, 4 bases at V and 1 base at J, with 14 bases in the middle. CDR1 and CDR2 from the germline V gene are SGDLS and YYNGEE. The CDR3 is made up of 16 amino acids. The chain's CDR3 is CASSQPGHRNTGELFF. The CDR3 region has the DNA TGTGCCAGCAGCCAACCGGGACACCGGAACACCGGGGAGCTGTTTTTT.